This T cell receptor beta chain was sequenced during a study of T cells in localized non-small cell lung cancer. Whole-study results and caveats: Adjacent lung was found to contain a median approximately 52 of the top 100 tumor clones. Higher blood T cell density tracked longer overall survival. Uninvolved adjacent lung showed peak T cell clonality, exceeding tumor. As only one tumor region underwent sequencing, heterogeneity remains possible.

The CDR3 loop spans 15 amino acids. CDR1 and CDR2 (germline): LGHNA, YNFKEQ. V dropped 1 base and J dropped 0 bases, with 10 bases sitting between them. This clone was seen only once. Its antigen remains unidentified. The table came from immunoSEQ multiplex PCR; TCRdb's copy has only in-frame clones and leaves some out. The repertoire has approximately 20,000 clones, roughly 80% of them found once; the top ten carry approximately 2.4%. This TCR derives from a man aged 40 to 69 with stage I lung adenocarcinoma. This material consisted of peripheral blood, taken before any cancer treatment. The V gene is TRBV4-2, the J gene TRBJ2-7, with unresolved D. The DNA for the CDR3 is TGTGCCAGCAGCCAAGGACTGTCAGACTCCTACGAGCAGTACTTC. Amino acids: CASSQGLSDSYEQYF.